The text below deals with one TCR beta chain. Its antigen is as yet unknown. This PCR relied on a set of 60 Vbeta primers and 13 Jbeta primers. The data were produced by immunoSEQ multiplex PCR, yet TCRdb's version contains in-frame clones alone and is incomplete. Of around 110,000 clones listed, roughly a tenth are singletons. The record originates from a study of cytomegalovirus exposure and HLA in healthy donors. Study results and limitations: According to an earlier analysis, most TCR beta V segments yielded productive rearrangements about 90% or about 30% of the time.

The germline V gene encodes CDR1 GTSNPN and CDR2 SVGIG (reference sequence). Losses at the gene ends were 0 bases for V and 1 base for J; bases not matched to a gene: 4. There are 15 residues in the CDR3. Healthy people donating bone marrow made up the donors. This TCR came from a man aged 25 to 40 in good health and CMV-seronegative. The chain uses TRBV30 and TRBJ2-5, with 8 bases matching TRBD2. Sequencing was performed on PBMCs. Here the CDR3 reads CAWSVGSGAQETQYF. CDR3 coding DNA: TGTGCCTGGAGTGTGGGTAGCGGGGCCCAAGAGACCCAGTACTTC.